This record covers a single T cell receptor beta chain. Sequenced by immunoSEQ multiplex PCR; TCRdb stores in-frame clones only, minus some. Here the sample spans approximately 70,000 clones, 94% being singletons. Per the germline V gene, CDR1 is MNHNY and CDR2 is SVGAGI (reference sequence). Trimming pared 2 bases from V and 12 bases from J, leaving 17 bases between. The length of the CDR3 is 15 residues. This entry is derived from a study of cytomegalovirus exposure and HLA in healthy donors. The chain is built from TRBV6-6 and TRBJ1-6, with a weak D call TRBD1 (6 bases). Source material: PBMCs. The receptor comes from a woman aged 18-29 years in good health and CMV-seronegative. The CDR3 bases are TGTGCCAGCAGTTACGAAGCAGGGGCGATCCTACCCCTCCACTTT. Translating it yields CASSYEAGAILPLHF.